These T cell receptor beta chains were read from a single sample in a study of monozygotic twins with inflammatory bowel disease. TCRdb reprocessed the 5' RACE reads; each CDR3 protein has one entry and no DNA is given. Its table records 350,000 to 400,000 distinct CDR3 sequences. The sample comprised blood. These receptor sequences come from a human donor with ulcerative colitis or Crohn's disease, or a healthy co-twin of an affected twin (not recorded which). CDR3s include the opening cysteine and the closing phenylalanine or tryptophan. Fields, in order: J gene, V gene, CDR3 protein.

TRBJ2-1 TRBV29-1 CSVLDRGGLHEQFF
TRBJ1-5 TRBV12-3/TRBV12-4 CASSFFLGTQPQHF
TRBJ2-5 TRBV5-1 CASSPQDTQTQYF
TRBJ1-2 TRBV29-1 CSVEATGGAPIYGYTF
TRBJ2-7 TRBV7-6 CASSLGVDPYEQYF
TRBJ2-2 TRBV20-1 CSAPGQGPGTGELFF
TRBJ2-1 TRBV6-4 CASSRTGTSGGYEQFF
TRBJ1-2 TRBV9 CASSPSGQGNYGYTF
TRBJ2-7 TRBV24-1 CATSDLGQGGCYEQYF
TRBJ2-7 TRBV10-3 CAISELNRGLVPYEQYF
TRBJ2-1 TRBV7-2 CASSLVGRGYEQFF
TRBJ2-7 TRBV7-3 CASSLRAPGEQYF
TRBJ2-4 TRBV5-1 CASSLDGTRGTRIQYF
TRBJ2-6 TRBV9 CASSAVIWSSGANVLTF
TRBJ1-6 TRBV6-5 CASSSTGDSSYNSPLHF
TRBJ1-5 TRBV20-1 CSAKRDSNQPQHF
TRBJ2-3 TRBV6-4 CASSDGGGATDTQYF
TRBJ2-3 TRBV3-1 CASSQVDFSSTDTQYF
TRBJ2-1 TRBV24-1 CATSDFVLNEQFF
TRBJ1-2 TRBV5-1 CASSFFSGGYTF
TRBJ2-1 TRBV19 CASSSPGGPSHNEQFF
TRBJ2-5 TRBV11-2 CASSLGATLETQYF
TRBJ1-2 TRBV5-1 CASSLIQGTNYGYTF
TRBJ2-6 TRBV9 CASSARSGANVLTF
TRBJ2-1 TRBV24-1 CATSDSLGRGPYNEQFF
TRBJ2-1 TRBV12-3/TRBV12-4 CASSFGYSYNEQFF
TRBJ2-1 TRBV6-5 CASSSTSSSLYNEQFF
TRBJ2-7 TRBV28 CASSFYGVRQYF
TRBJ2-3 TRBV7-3 CASSLGAMGDTQYF
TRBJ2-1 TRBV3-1 CASSQDSQGANEQFF
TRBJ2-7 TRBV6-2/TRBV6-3 CASSFPGTAYNEQYF
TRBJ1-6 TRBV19 CASRGDRGNSPLHF
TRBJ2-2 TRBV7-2 CASSPRGRANTGELFF
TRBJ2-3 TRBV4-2 CASSAGLAGPLSTTDTQYF
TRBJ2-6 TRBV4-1 CASSQGPIVAGGVSGANVLTF
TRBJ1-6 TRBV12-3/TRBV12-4 CASSLQGESLHF
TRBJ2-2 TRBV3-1 CASSLQGINIGELFF
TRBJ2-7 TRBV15 CATSRLTGSLEQYF
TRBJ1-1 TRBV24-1 CATSEPTGKRAFF
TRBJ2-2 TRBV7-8 CASGARNGELFF
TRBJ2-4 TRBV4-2 CASRDQGGSSLRKNIQYF